This record covers a single T cell receptor (beta chain). This sample was included in a study of blood T cell repertoires in COVID-19. Study summary: Sites across the United States, Italy and Spain contributed samples from acute and convalescent COVID-19. Sources were T cells, B-cell-depleted T cells, or PBMCs; the material itself was cDNA or gDNA.

V lost 10 bases, J lost 6 bases, and 19 bases lay in between. Germline V gene lookup returns CDR1 MDHEN and CDR2 SYDVKM. The CDR3 contains 15 residues. The recovered donors of Cohort 3 showed two negative PCRs, clearance, or symptom resolution. Original analysis: Reference gene primer amplification in the assay estimated nucleated cell counts. Profiling relied on immunoSEQ multiplex PCR, and the TCRdb table lists in-frame clones only, not all of them. V and J calls and clone size are given by that table; D and trimming were obtained from the DNA. Of roughly 370,000 clones in the sample, around nine tenths were seen once.

The chain links TRBV28 to TRBJ1-6, with a weak D call TRBD1 (6 bases). What was sequenced was PBMCs or T cells enriched from blood (not recorded which). This clonotype was obtained from a woman between 50 and 59 years old who had recovered from COVID-19. In DNA, the CDR3 is TGTGCCACCCAACTCTACAGGGCATCTAATTCACCCCTCCACTTT. This encodes CATQLYRASNSPLHF.